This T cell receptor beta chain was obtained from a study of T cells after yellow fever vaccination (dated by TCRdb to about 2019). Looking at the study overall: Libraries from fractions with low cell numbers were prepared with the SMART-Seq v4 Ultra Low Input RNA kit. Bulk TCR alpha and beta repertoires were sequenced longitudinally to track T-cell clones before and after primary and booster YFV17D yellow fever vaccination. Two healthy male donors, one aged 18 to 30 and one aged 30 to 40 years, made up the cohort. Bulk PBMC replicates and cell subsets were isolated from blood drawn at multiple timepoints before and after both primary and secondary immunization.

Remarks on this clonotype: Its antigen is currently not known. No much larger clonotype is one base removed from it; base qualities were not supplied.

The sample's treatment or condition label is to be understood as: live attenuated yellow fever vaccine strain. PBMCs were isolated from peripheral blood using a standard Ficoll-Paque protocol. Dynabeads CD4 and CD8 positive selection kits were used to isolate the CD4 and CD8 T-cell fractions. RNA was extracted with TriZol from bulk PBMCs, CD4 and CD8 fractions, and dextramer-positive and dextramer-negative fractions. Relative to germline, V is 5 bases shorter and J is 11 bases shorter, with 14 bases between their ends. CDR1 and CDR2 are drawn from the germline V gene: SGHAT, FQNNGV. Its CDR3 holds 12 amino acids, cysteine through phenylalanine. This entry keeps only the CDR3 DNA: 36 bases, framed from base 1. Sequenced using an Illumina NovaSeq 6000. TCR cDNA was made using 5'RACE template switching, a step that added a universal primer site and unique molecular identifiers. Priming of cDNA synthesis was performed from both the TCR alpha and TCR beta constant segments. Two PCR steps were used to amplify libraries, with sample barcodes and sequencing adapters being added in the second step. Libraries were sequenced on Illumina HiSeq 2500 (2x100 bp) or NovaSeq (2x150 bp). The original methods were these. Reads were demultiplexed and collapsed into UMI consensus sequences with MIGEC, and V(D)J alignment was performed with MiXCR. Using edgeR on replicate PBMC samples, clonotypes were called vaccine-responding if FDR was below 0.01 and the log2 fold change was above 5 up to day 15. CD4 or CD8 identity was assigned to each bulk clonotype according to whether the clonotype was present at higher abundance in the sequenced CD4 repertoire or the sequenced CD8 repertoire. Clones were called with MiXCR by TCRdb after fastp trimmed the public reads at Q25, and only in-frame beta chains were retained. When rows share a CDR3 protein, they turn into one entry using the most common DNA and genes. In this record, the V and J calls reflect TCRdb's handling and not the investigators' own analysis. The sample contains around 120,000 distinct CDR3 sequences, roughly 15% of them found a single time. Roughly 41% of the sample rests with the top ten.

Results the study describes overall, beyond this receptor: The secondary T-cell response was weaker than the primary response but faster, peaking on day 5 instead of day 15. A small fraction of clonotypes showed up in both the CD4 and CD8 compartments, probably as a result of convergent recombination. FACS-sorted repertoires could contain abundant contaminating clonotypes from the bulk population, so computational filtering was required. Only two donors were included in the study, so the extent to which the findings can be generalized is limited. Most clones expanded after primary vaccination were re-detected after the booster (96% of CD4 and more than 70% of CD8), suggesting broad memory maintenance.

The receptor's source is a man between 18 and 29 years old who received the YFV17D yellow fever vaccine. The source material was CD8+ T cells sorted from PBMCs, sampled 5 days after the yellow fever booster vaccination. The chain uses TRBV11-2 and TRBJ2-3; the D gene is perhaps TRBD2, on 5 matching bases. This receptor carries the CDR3 CASSLHTGGQYF. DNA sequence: TGTGCCAGCAGCCTCCATACCGGAGGGCAGTATTTT.